Sequencing of this TCR beta chain was carried out in a study of blood T cell repertoires in COVID-19. Study context: PBMCs, B-cell-depleted T cells, or T cells were the source of the cDNA or gDNA that made up the material.

Per the study methods: Amplification from reference gene primers served as the basis for estimated nucleated cell counts. TCRdb's table, derived via immunoSEQ multiplex PCR, lists solely in-frame clones and lacks some. V and J calls plus clone size are reproduced from that table; the DNA served to infer D and trimming. This table has roughly 140,000 clones, roughly 90% appearing once. There are 14 residues in the CDR3. V gave up 8 bases and J gave up 4 bases; unmatched junction bases: 7. Per the germline V gene, CDR1 is SGHNT and CDR2 is YENEEA. The chain is built from TRBV11-3 and TRBJ2-2, with 7 positions matching TRBD1. This receptor was taken from a man aged 50-59 years with active or convalescent COVID-19. Material for sequencing was peripheral blood. The CDR3 loop is CASSRGPVTGELFF. DNA for the CDR3: TGTGCCAGCTCGAGGGGGCCGGTCACCGGGGAGCTGTTTTTT.